Sequencing of this T cell receptor (beta chain) was carried out in a study of identical twins. Whole-study findings and limits: Zero-insertion analyses might be partly confounded by invariant T cells like MAIT and iNKT.

CDR3 length equals 16 residues. CDR1 ENHRY and CDR2 SYGVKD come from the germline V gene. Trimming cost V 2 bases and J 0 bases, with 11 bases left between them. This clonotype was picked up a small number of times. What it binds is not known. TCRdb analysed the 5' RACE reads with MiXCR anew, one entry per CDR3 protein. The table records about 570,000 distinct CDR3 sequences, 7.5% to 10% of them present only once. These data are also associated with another study on yellow fever vaccine responses in identical twins.

Sequencing was done on a sample of PBMCs. The chain is built from TRBV10-3 and TRBJ2-1; D perhaps matches TRBD1 (5 bases). The TCR comes from a woman younger than 35 in good health. The DNA of the CDR3 is TGTGCCATCAGTGAGCGACAGTCTCTCTCCTACAATGAGCAGTTCTTC. This gives the protein CAISERQSLSYNEQFF.